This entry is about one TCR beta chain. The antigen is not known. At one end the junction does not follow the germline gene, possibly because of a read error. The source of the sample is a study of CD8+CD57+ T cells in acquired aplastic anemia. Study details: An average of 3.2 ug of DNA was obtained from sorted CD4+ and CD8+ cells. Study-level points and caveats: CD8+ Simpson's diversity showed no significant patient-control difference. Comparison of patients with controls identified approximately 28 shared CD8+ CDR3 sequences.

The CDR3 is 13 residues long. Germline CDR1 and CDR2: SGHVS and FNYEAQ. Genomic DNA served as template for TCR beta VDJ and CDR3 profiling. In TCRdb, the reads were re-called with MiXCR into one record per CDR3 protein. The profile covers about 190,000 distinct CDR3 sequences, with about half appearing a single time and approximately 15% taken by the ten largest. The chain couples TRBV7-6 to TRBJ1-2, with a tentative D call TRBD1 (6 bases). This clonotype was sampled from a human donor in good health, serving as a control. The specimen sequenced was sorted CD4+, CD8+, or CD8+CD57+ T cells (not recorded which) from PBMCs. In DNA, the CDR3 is TGTGCCAGCAGCTTGGGAGGGGGAAGAGGTTTGTCCTTC. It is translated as CASSLGGGRGLSF.